One sample yielded the 7 T cell receptor beta chains listed below, sequenced in a study of CD8+CD57+ T cells in acquired aplastic anemia. The patients chosen for sequencing had shown expansion of CD8+CD57+ cells (detected by flow cytometry). TCR beta VDJ and CDR3 profiling used genomic DNA as template. TCRdb independently ran MiXCR on the reads; one entry per CDR3 protein. This table has 310,000 or so distinct CDR3 sequences, around three fifths appearing once. The source material was sorted CD4+, CD8+, or CD8+CD57+ T cells (not recorded which) from PBMCs. The receptors stem from a human donor with aplastic anemia.

The rearrangement links TRBV10-3 to TRBJ2-7, with 7 bases identical to TRBD1. This CDR3 contains 19 residues. The V and J ends lost 4 bases and 0 bases, in that order; junction bases with no gene match: 18. CDR1 is ENHRY, CDR2 SYGVKD, per germline. CDR3 protein: CAISARDPIRQGSSYEQYF. CDR3 nucleotide sequence: TGTGCCATCAGTGCTAGAGATCCTATCCGACAGGGTAGCTCCTACGAGCAGTACTTC.

This clonotype was picked up many times. This chain joins TRBV7-9 and TRBJ1-4; 7 bases are a match to TRBD1. The V gene's germline CDR1 is SEHNR and CDR2 FQNEAQ (reference sequence). The CDR3 covers 13 residues. Losses at the gene ends were 10 bases for V and 6 bases for J; bases not matched to a gene: 8. CDR3 DNA sequence: TGTGCCATCGTAGGGGGCCCCGATGAAAAACTGTTTTTT. Amino acid sequence: CAIVGGPDEKLFF.

The chain uses TRBV6-6 and TRBJ1-5; D may be TRBD1 (5 bases). The CDR3 has 12 amino acids. Between the trimmed V and J ends, which lost 6 bases and 6 bases, there was a span of 9 bases. Germline CDR1 MNHNY, CDR2 SVGAGI (reference sequence). The CDR3 is CASRQGVQPQHF. CDR3 DNA: TGTGCCAGCAGGCAAGGGGTTCAGCCCCAGCATTTT.

The chain links TRBV20-1 to TRBJ2-7; D uncertain. From germline, CDR1 is DFQATT and CDR2 SNEGSKA (reference sequence). The V end lost 1 base, the J end lost 6 bases, and 16 bases lay between the germline ends. The CDR3 has 14 residues. The CDR3 reads CSARVRQRWGEQYF. The CDR3 nucleotides are TGCAGTGCTAGAGTAAGACAACGATGGGGCGAGCAGTACTTC.

This chain connects TRBV7-6 to TRBJ2-2; a weak D match, TRBD2 (6 bases). Germline V lookup: CDR1 SGHVS, CDR2 FNYEAQ. Trimming took off 5 bases at V and 7 bases at J, with 11 bases between the two ends. CDR3 length: 13 residues. As DNA, the CDR3 is TGTGCCAGCAGCCCCGGGAGACGCGGGGAGCTGTTTTTT. It specifies CASSPGRRGELFF.

This clonotype appeared many times. The chain employs TRBV5-6 and TRBJ1-1; 10 nucleotides match TRBD1. CDR1 and CDR2 (germline): SGHDT, YYEEEE. The CDR3 totals 15 residues. Germline trimming cut 1 base from V and 4 bases from J; bases unmatched to any gene: 4. CDR3 nucleotides: TGTGCCAGCAGCTTGTTAGGGGACAGGGGCACTGAAGCTTTCTTT. Its protein product is CASSLLGDRGTEAFF.

This clonotype has more than one count but fewer than ten. The chain combines TRBV3-1 with TRBJ2-1, with 12 bases lining up with TRBD2. In germline, CDR1 is LGHDT, CDR2 YNNKEL (reference sequence). This CDR3 has 15 amino acids. Germline trimming cut 2 bases from V and 7 bases from J; bases unmatched to any gene: 3. CDR3 amino acids: CASSQTSGGWNEQFF. The CDR3 DNA reads as TGTGCCAGCAGCCAAACTAGCGGGGGGTGGAATGAGCAGTTCTTC.